This T cell receptor (beta chain) was identified in a study of shared clonotypes between healthy human individuals. Overall study findings and caveats: Only a few donors were included, so the genetic and exposure-history diversity represented was limited.

The CDR3 is 18 residues long. Germline V gene sequence: CDR1 MNHEY, CDR2 SMNVEV (reference sequence). Some clones are missing from TCRdb's copy, which holds only in-frame ones; the method was immunoSEQ multiplex PCR. The sample has a few million clones, approximately 90% seen once; the top ten hold about 0.13%. About this clone: Its specificity is not known.

The sequence was collected from a man between 18 and 29 years old in good health. Sample: naive CD4+ T cells sorted from blood. The subset was: CD45RA+ positively selected. The gene calls are TRBV27 and TRBJ2-7; possible D gene TRBD1, 6 bases. In nucleotides, the CDR3 is TGTGCGACCGGAAGCAGTTGGGGTGGTTCTAACAGGGCCTACGAGCAGTACTTC. Its translation is CATGSSWGGSNRAYEQYF.